This record covers a single T cell receptor (beta chain). Its antigen is unknown. CDR3 length equals 16 residues. The J segment lost 2 bases and the V segment lost 3 bases, leaving 7 bases of the junction unmatched. CDR1 and CDR2 from the germline V gene are DFQATT and SNEGSKA (reference sequence). The sample originates from a study of identical twins. Findings and limits, study-wide: Twins showed weaker excess sharing in their beta out-of-frame sequences. Models underestimated TCR alpha sharing (out-of-frame) in monozygotic twins.

MiXCR, run by TCRdb on the 5' RACE reads, gives a single entry per CDR3 protein. The data show some 440,000 distinct CDR3 sequences, roughly a quarter seen once. These data were likewise used in another study, on T cells expressing NK-cell markers. That paper notes: From sorted CD3+CD56+NKG2C+, CD3+CD56+NKG2C- and CD3+CD56-NKG2C+ T cells came the TCR beta repertoires.

The V gene is TRBV20-1, the J gene TRBJ2-1, with 10 bases that match TRBD2. The TCR was taken from a woman younger than 30 in good health. Sequenced input: CD4+ T cells sorted from blood. CDR3 coding DNA: TGCAGTGCTAGTGTAGCGGGGGGTGGCCCCTACAATGAGCAGTTCTTC. Amino acids: CSASVAGGGPYNEQFF.